This TCR beta chain was retrieved from a study of OX40 agonist ivuxolimab in advanced cancers. Across the whole study: An agonistic human IgG2 monoclonal antibody against OX40 (CD134) was given.

This clone was recorded once. TCRdb keeps only in-frame clones here, not all; method: immunoSEQ multiplex PCR. The sample contains about 62,000 clones, approximately 80% of which appear only once. J gave up 2 bases and V 5 bases, and 9 bases lay outside the gene matches. The CDR3 sequence is 15 residues long. Per germline, CDR1 MDHEN and CDR2 SYDVKM. The source was CD4+ or CD8+ T cells sorted from blood, collected in a trial of the OX40 agonist ivuxolimab. V gene TRBV28 combines with J gene TRBJ2-7; TRBD1 matches at 7 bases. The TCR sequence derives from an adult with an advanced solid tumor such as melanoma, head and neck, liver or kidney cancer. The CDR3 region is CASSPYRGSPYEQYF. In DNA form, the CDR3 reads TGTGCCAGCAGTCCGTACAGGGGTTCCCCCTACGAGCAGTACTTC.